The 20 T cell receptor beta chains listed next were all sequenced from one sample in a study of early T cells in non-severe SARS-CoV-2 infection. Each CDR3 protein gets one entry after TCRdb re-called the 5' RACE reads with MiXCR. The repertoire holds 42,000 or so distinct CDR3 sequences, with 11% as singletons. Material: whole blood. The receptor source for this set is an adult who was a healthcare worker with PCR-confirmed SARS-CoV-2 infection or an uninfected control (not recorded which).

This clonotype was found a few times. V gene TRBV5-5 combines with J gene TRBJ2-1; D gene unclear. V lost 4 bases to trimming and J lost 3 bases, with 14 bases between them. There are 15 residues in the CDR3. Germline lookup yields CDR1 SGHKS and CDR2 YYEKEE (reference sequence). CDR3 bases: TGTGCCAGCAGCAGGGTGGAGTTGCTCTACAATGAGCAGTTCTTC. As protein: CASSRVELLYNEQFF.

The gene calls are TRBV7-9 and TRBJ1-1; a possible D gene is TRBD1 (6 bases). This CDR3 spans 15 amino acids. Trimming cost V 3 bases and J 5 bases, with 16 bases left between them. Germline V lookup: CDR1 SEHNR, CDR2 FQNEAQ (reference sequence). The CDR3 here is CASSFWGGEDTEAFF. The CDR3 DNA sequence: TGTGCCAGCAGCTTTTGGGGGGGCGAAGATACTGAAGCTTTCTTT.

This clonotype was counted at least ten times. The V call is TRBV5-1, the J call TRBJ2-5; TRBD1 agrees at 10 bases. Per germline, CDR1 SGHRS and CDR2 YFSETQ. CDR3 length: 18 residues. Trimming took 4 bases from V and 6 from J; bases not matched to a gene: 18. CDR3 sequence (DNA): TGCGCCAGCAGCCCATCTTTTCCGGGACAGGGGAGAAGGAAGACCCAGTACTTC. Translated, it gives CASSPSFPGQGRRKTQYF. The whole variable domain, filled in from reference TRBV5-1 and TRBJ2-5, reads KAGVTQTPRYLIKTRGQQVTLSCSPISGHRSVSWYQQTPGQGLQFLFEYFSETQRNKGNFPGRFSGRQFSNSRSEMNVSTLELGDSALYLCASSPSFPGQGRRKTQYFGPGTRLLVL.

The chain has TRBV28 and TRBJ1-2; perhaps TRBD1 as D (6 bases). Trimming removed 6 bases at V and 4 bases at J, with 9 bases between. There are 12 residues in the CDR3. Germline-derived CDR1 and CDR2 are MDHEN and SYDVKM. CDR3 DNA: TGTGCCAGCAGCCCGGACAGCTATGGCTACACCTTC. Amino acid sequence: CASSPDSYGYTF.

The chain combines TRBV5-1 with TRBJ1-6; D not resolved. Trimming cost V 3 bases and J 9 bases, with 13 bases left between them. Germline-derived CDR1 and CDR2 are SGHRS and YFSETQ. The CDR3 sequence is 14 residues long. The CDR3 protein is CASSWARDASPLHF. CDR3 nucleotide sequence: TGCGCCAGCAGCTGGGCCCGGGATGCTTCACCCCTCCACTTT.

In its sample, this clonotype was seen many times. The chain couples TRBV7-2 to TRBJ2-4; no definite D call. V was shortened by 3 bases and J by 3 bases, with 9 bases between the two germline ends. Germline V gene sequence: CDR1 SGHTA, CDR2 FQGNSA. The CDR3 consists of 14 residues. The CDR3 loop reads CASSFSQNKNIQYF. The CDR3 DNA follows: TGTGCCAGCAGCTTCTCCCAAAACAAAAACATTCAGTACTTC.

In this sample, this clonotype turned up many times. V usage is TRBV28 and J usage is TRBJ1-2; D uncertain. Trimming took 5 bases from V and 4 from J, leaving 20 bases between them. The CDR3 runs 16 residues. Looked up from germline, CDR1 is MDHEN and CDR2 is SYDVKM. CDR3 nucleotide sequence: TGTGCCAGCAGTCCATCGGGAGTTAAGCCTCCCTATGGCTACACCTTC. It specifies CASSPSGVKPPYGYTF.

To note about this clonotype: A much larger clone sits a single nucleotide away, making a read error possible. V is TRBV20-1 and J is TRBJ2-2; 9 positions match TRBD2. V lost 1 base and J lost 4; bases outside the gene matches: 4. This CDR3 spans 15 amino acids. The germline gives CDR1 DFQATT, CDR2 SNEGSKA (reference sequence). The DNA of the CDR3 is TGCAGTGCTAGAGGGATAGCGGGAGTCACCGGGGAGCTGTTTTTT. It encodes CSARGIAGVTGELFF.

The sample holds many counts of this clonotype. The chain combines TRBV13 with TRBJ1-1, with 7 bases lining up with TRBD1. Germline assignment: CDR1 PRHDT and CDR2 FYEKMQ (reference sequence). CDR3 length: 14 residues. J gave up 12 bases and V 1 base, and 11 bases lay outside the gene matches. This CDR3 is CASSLAHRDSGTFF. The CDR3 DNA sequence: TGTGCCAGCAGCTTAGCCCACCGGGACAGCGGTACTTTCTTT.

This clonotype was counted between two and nine times. CDR3 sequence (DNA): TGTGCCAGCAGCCTACAGGGGTGGGAGACTAGCGGGAGTGGGGATACGCAGTATTTT. Translating it yields CASSLQGWETSGSGDTQYF. The rearrangement joins TRBV11-2 to TRBJ2-3, with 12 bases that match TRBD2. Germline V gene data show CDR1 as SGHAT and CDR2 as FQNNGV. V gave up 5 bases and J gave up 6 bases; unmatched junction bases: 18. The CDR3 covers 19 residues.

The V call is TRBV7-2, the J call TRBJ2-1, with D perhaps matching TRBD2 (6 bases). The CDR3 is 15 residues long. V gave up 4 bases and J gave up 3 bases, with 13 bases separating them. Looked up from germline, CDR1 is SGHTA and CDR2 is FQGNSA. The CDR3 spells CASSSSGTYYNEQFF. The CDR3 DNA reads TGTGCCAGCAGCTCATCCGGGACTTACTACAATGAGCAGTTCTTC.

This clonotype is medium-sized by share. Here the CDR3 DNA reads TGTGCCAGCAGTCGCAGACTAGCGGCTGGGGCCAACGTCCTGACTTTC. Translated: CASSRRLAAGANVLTF. The chain joins TRBV7-9 to TRBJ2-6, with TRBD2 identical over 9 bases. The CDR3 length is 16 residues. With V trimmed by 6 bases and J by 2 bases, 5 bases remained unmatched. Germline-derived CDR1 and CDR2 are SEHNR and FQNEAQ (reference sequence).

In this sample, this clonotype turned up many times. This chain connects TRBV5-1 to TRBJ2-3; tentative D call: TRBD2 (5 bases). The length of the CDR3 is 13 residues. The V gene's germline CDR1 is SGHRS and CDR2 YFSETQ. The ends were cut back, 4 bases at V and 2 bases at J, with 8 bases in the middle. CDR3 amino acids: CASSPRDTDTQYF. CDR3 bases: TGCGCCAGCAGCCCCCGGGACACAGATACGCAGTATTTT.

As concerns this clonotype: A read error is possible here, since a much larger clone lies one base away. V gene TRBV6-1 combines with J gene TRBJ1-6; no reliable D call. The CDR3 spans 16 residues. Per the germline V gene, CDR1 is MNHNS and CDR2 is SASEGT. V shed 0 bases and J shed 7 bases, with 13 bases lying between them. The CDR3: CASSEATQVANSPLHF. CDR3 coding DNA: TGTGCCAGCAGTGAAGCAACCCAGGTGGCAAATTCACCCCTCCACTTT.

This clonotype was observed a handful of times. The chain recombines TRBV6-2 or TRBV6-3 with TRBJ1-2, with D uncertain. The CDR3 contains 11 residues. Germline V gene sequence: CDR1 MNHEY, CDR2 SVGEGT. Trimming shortened V by 5 bases and J by 8 bases, and 9 bases separated the two germline ends. The CDR3 coding sequence is TGTGCCAGCAGTCCTCCGCCGGGCTACACCTTC. Translation gives CASSPPPGYTF.

The chain employs TRBV25-1 and TRBJ2-1, with 8 bases that match TRBD1. V lost 3 bases to trimming and J lost 4 bases; unmatched junction nucleotides: 2. The CDR3 consists of 14 residues. Germline V CDR1 and CDR2: MGHDK, SYGVNS. Here the CDR3 reads CASSDQGAYNEQFF. As DNA, the CDR3 is TGTGCCAGCAGTGACCAGGGGGCTTACAATGAGCAGTTCTTC.

This clonotype has ten or more counts. The V and J genes are TRBV7-9 and TRBJ1-4; D is unresolved. The V end was cut by 4 bases, the J end by 0 bases, with 12 bases between. Germline assignment: CDR1 SEHNR and CDR2 FQNEAQ (reference sequence). CDR3 length: 16 amino acids. This CDR3 is CASSSPGGATNEKLFF. The CDR3 DNA sequence: TGTGCCAGCAGCTCTCCGGGAGGAGCAACTAATGAAAAACTGTTTTTT.

This clonotype was seen a handful of times. The chain is built from TRBV5-1 and TRBJ2-2; 10 bases are shared with TRBD2. Germline V gene sequence: CDR1 SGHRS, CDR2 YFSETQ. The CDR3 consists of 16 residues. After removal of 4 bases from V and 5 bases from J, the junction contained 8 bases not matched to a gene. CDR3 residues: CASSPQTSGPTGELFF. The CDR3 region has the DNA TGCGCCAGCAGCCCACAGACTAGCGGGCCTACCGGGGAGCTGTTTTTT. Looking up the rest from reference TRBV5-1 and TRBJ2-2 gives the full variable domain: KAGVTQTPRYLIKTRGQQVTLSCSPISGHRSVSWYQQTPGQGLQFLFEYFSETQRNKGNFPGRFSGRQFSNSRSEMNVSTLELGDSALYLCASSPQTSGPTGELFFGEGSRLTVL.

The rearrangement joins TRBV7-9 to TRBJ2-2, with 10 bases aligning to TRBD1. Germline assignment: CDR1 SEHNR and CDR2 FQNEAQ (reference sequence). The CDR3 loop spans 15 amino acids. With 3 bases clipped from V and 3 bases from J, the junction kept 1 base outside the gene matches. As DNA, the CDR3 is TGTGCCAGCAGCTTCGACAGGGGGCACACCGGGGAGCTGTTTTTT. As protein: CASSFDRGHTGELFF.

This clonotype was observed at least ten times. The chain is built from TRBV5-1 and TRBJ1-2; 7 bases map to TRBD1. V trimming: 4 bases; J trimming: 4 bases; junction bases outside the gene matches: 13. The CDR3 has 16 residues. Germline V gene lookup returns CDR1 SGHRS and CDR2 YFSETQ. CDR3 amino acids: CASSRGDSSISYGYTF. In nucleotides, the CDR3 is TGCGCCAGCAGCCGGGGGGACAGCTCCATAAGCTATGGCTACACCTTC.